A selection of T cell receptor beta chains follows, all from one sample in a study of T-cell reconstitution after alpha-beta-depleted transplantation in children. TCRdb itself ran the PCR reads through MiXCR, one entry per CDR3 protein. The sample shows fewer than 550,000 distinct CDR3 sequences, roughly 10% of them seen only once. Specimen: PBMCs, collected before TCRalphabeta/CD19-depleted stem cell transplant. The receptors were gathered from a child aged 2 to 10 with inherited bone marrow failure, due to receive a stem cell transplant. Both conserved end residues are part of each CDR3. Each record gives: D gene, V gene, J gene, clone size, CDR3 DNA, CDR3 protein. The D gene is left open where the match is weak. The size field is filled for only some rows; it gives once, few, many or a size class.

-	TRBV21-1	TRBJ1-1	many	TGTGCCAGCAGCAAATCGACAGGGGTTATGAACACTGAAGCTTTCTTT	CASSKSTGVMNTEAFF
-	TRBV20-1	TRBJ2-4	many	TGCAGTGCCACGACCTTGGACGGAAACATTCAGTACTTC	CSATTLDGNIQYF
TRBD2	TRBV7-2	TRBJ2-5	many	TGTGCCAGCAGCTCCAGGAGCGGGAGGGCCAAAGAGACCCAGTACTTC	CASSSRSGRAKETQYF
-	TRBV7-9	TRBJ2-7	many	TGTGCCAGCAGTGTGGGACACAAGAACTACGAGCAGTACTTC	CASSVGHKNYEQYF
-	TRBV5-1	TRBJ2-7	many	TGCGCCAGCAGTCGGGAGTGGGAGCAGTACTTC	CASSREWEQYF
-	TRBV6-2/TRBV6-3	TRBJ1-5	many	TGTGCCAGCAGGCCGGGTTGGGACAATCAGCCCCAGCATTTT	CASRPGWDNQPQHF
-	TRBV18	TRBJ2-5	many	TGTGCCAGCTCAGCCCCTAGCAGAGAGACCCAGTACTTC	CASSAPSRETQYF
-	TRBV4-3	TRBJ1-5	many	TGCGCCAGCAGCCAACATCATAGCAATCAGCCCCAGCATTTT	CASSQHHSNQPQHF
TRBD1	TRBV5-6	TRBJ2-1	few	TGTGCCAGCAGCTTGGCGGGGGACAGGGCCTACAATGAGCAGTTCTTC	CASSLAGDRAYNEQFF
-	TRBV4-3	TRBJ2-2	many	TGCGCCAGCAGCCAAGAAGGACCCTACACCGGGGAGCTGTTTTTT	CASSQEGPYTGELFF
-	TRBV30	TRBJ2-3	-	TGTGCCTGGAGTGTAGCCGGGTTAACAGATACGCAGTATTTT	CAWSVAGLTDTQYF
-	TRBV9	TRBJ2-7	many	TGTGCCAGCAGCGTAGGGGGGCAGAACTACGAGCAGTACTTC	CASSVGGQNYEQYF
-	TRBV11-2	TRBJ2-3	many	TGTGCCAGCAGCCTTTGGCAGGGAGATACGCAGTATTTT	CASSLWQGDTQYF
TRBD2	TRBV3-1	TRBJ2-1	few	TGTGCCAGCAGCCAAGATAGCGGGACTAGCGGGAGAAGGCAGTTCTTC	CASSQDSGTSGRRQFF
TRBD2	TRBV4-1	TRBJ2-1	many	TGCGCCAGCATGGGGCGGGGGGGGTACAATGAGCAGTTCTTC	CASMGRGGYNEQFF
-	TRBV7-9	TRBJ2-1	few	TGTGCCAGCAGCTTAAAGGACCACTCCTACAATGAGCAGTTCTTC	CASSLKDHSYNEQFF
TRBD2	TRBV7-9	TRBJ2-1	many	TGTGCCAGCAGCTTACCGCAGCGGGAGGTCCTGGTAAATGAGCAGTTCTTC	CASSLPQREVLVNEQFF
TRBD2	TRBV5-1	TRBJ2-1	few	TGCGCCAGCAGAGGCCTGGGCGGGAGCCCCCGGAACCACCGCTCCTACAATGAGCAGTTCTTC	CASRGLGGSPRNHRSYNEQFF
-	TRBV7-9	TRBJ1-1	few	TGTGCCAGCAGCTTAGCGTTGGGGGTCGACACTGAAGCTTTCTTT	CASSLALGVDTEAFF
TRBD2	TRBV2	TRBJ2-3	few	TGTGCCATCCCTATAGCGGGAGTAAGGACAGATACGCAGTATTTT	CAIPIAGVRTDTQYF
TRBD1	TRBV12-3/TRBV12-4	TRBJ2-5	many	TGTGCCAGCAGGCTGAAAGCGGGACAGGGGGCAGAGACCCAGTACTTC	CASRLKAGQGAETQYF
-	TRBV6-2/TRBV6-3	TRBJ2-1	many	TGTGCCAGCGGCCCGGTGGGCTCCTACAATGAGCAGTTCTTC	CASGPVGSYNEQFF
-	TRBV27	TRBJ2-7	many	TGTGCCAGCAGTTTGGGGAATGCCATCTACGAGCAGTACTTC	CASSLGNAIYEQYF
-	TRBV27	TRBJ2-7	-	TGTGCCAGCAGTTATTTTAGGGGGGACTCGAAGAAGGGCTACGAGCAGTACTTC	CASSYFRGDSKKGYEQYF
-	TRBV7-9	TRBJ1-1	many	TGTGCCAGCAGCACTAGGGTGGACGGGGCTGAAGCTTTCTTT	CASSTRVDGAEAFF
-	TRBV15	TRBJ2-7	many	TGTGCCACCAGCATGGACTACACCTCCTACGAGCAGTACTTC	CATSMDYTSYEQYF
TRBD2	TRBV7-2	TRBJ2-5	many	TGTGCCAGCAGCTATCGCCCCTCGGGAGGCGAGACCCAGTACTTC	CASSYRPSGGETQYF
TRBD2	TRBV7-2	TRBJ2-3	-	TGTGCCAGCAGCTTAGGGTCCCTAGCGGGAGATACGCAGTATTTT	CASSLGSLAGDTQYF
-	TRBV11-2	TRBJ1-6	-	TGTGCCAGCAGCTTAGTCGGTGATGACTCACCCCTCCACTTT	CASSLVGDDSPLHF
-	TRBV7-9	TRBJ2-5	many	TGTGCCAGCAGCTGGGAGTACGAGACCCAGTACTTC	CASSWEYETQYF
TRBD1	TRBV3-1	TRBJ1-4	many	TGTGCCAGCAGCCAAGATCTACTTAGGACAGGGCCGAAACTGTTTTTT	CASSQDLLRTGPKLFF
TRBD1	TRBV7-9	TRBJ2-7	many	TGTGCCAGCAGCCGAGTGACAGGGGAACACTACGAGCAGTACTTC	CASSRVTGEHYEQYF
-	TRBV27	TRBJ1-1	many	TGTGCCAGCAGTTTTTCTCAAAGGGGGAACACTGAAGCTTTCTTT	CASSFSQRGNTEAFF
TRBD2	TRBV5-1	TRBJ2-3	many	TGCGCCAGCAGCTTGGGACTAGCGGGAGGAGAGAGCACAGATACGCAGTATTTT	CASSLGLAGGESTDTQYF
TRBD2	TRBV6-4	TRBJ2-1	many	TGTGCCAGCAGTTACGGGACTAGCGGTTCTGAGCAGTTCTTC	CASSYGTSGSEQFF
TRBD2	TRBV29-1	TRBJ2-2	-	TGCAGCGTTGAACTTCTTGGACTAGCGGGAGACGCGAACACCGGGGAGCTGTTTTTT	CSVELLGLAGDANTGELFF
-	TRBV30	TRBJ1-1	few	TGTGCCTGGAGTGTATGGGTTAGTGAAGCTTTCTTT	CAWSVWVSEAFF
-	TRBV6-1	TRBJ1-1	-	TGTGCCATCGGAGTCGGGACTTTTGACAACACTGAAGCTTTCTTT	CAIGVGTFDNTEAFF
-	TRBV16	TRBJ1-3	many	TGTGCCAGCAGCCAATCCCAGGCGGACTCTGGAAACACCATATATTTT	CASSQSQADSGNTIYF
-	TRBV19	TRBJ1-2	few	TGTGCCAGTAGTACCTCCCGGGCCACTAACTATGGCTACACCTTC	CASSTSRATNYGYTF
-	TRBV4-1	TRBJ1-1	-	TGCGCCAGCAGCCAAGAGGGCGGGGGCTACACTGAAGCTTTCTTT	CASSQEGGGYTEAFF
TRBD1	TRBV6-2/TRBV6-3	TRBJ1-5	-	TGTGCCAGCAGTCGTGACGACAGGGAGGATCAGCCCCAGCATTTT	CASSRDDREDQPQHF
TRBD2	TRBV19	TRBJ2-1	few	TGTGCCAGTAGTATAATTCGGTCTAGCGGGATCAATGAGCAGTTCTTC	CASSIIRSSGINEQFF
TRBD2	TRBV20-1	TRBJ2-5	few	TGCAGTGCTAGAGGCCAGGGAGGGGAGACCCAGTACTTC	CSARGQGGETQYF
TRBD2	TRBV12-3/TRBV12-4	TRBJ2-7	-	TGTGCCAGCAGCCGCGGGGGGCTGTACGAGCAGTACTTC	CASSRGGLYEQYF
TRBD2	TRBV7-6	TRBJ2-3	many	TGTGCCAGCAGCTTAAACCCCCTAGCGGGAGTTCCGGTAGATACGCAGTATTTT	CASSLNPLAGVPVDTQYF
-	TRBV20-1	TRBJ2-7	many	TGCAGTGCTATACTCCCGGCAGCTAAAACATCCTACGAGCAGTACTTC	CSAILPAAKTSYEQYF
-	TRBV7-2	TRBJ1-6	many	TGTGCCAGCAGCCCCCGACAGGCTTCACCCCTCCACTTT	CASSPRQASPLHF
TRBD2	TRBV27	TRBJ2-7	-	TGTGCCAGCAGTTTATTTTTTCGAGCGGGAGACCCCGAGCAGTACTTC	CASSLFFRAGDPEQYF
-	TRBV29-1	TRBJ1-1	many	TGCAGCGTTGTGGCTCAGGGAGGGACTGAAGCTTTCTTT	CSVVAQGGTEAFF
-	TRBV11-1	TRBJ1-1	-	TGTGCCAGCAGCTTAGAAGGGAACACTGAAGCTTACTTT	CASSLEGNTEAYF
TRBD2	TRBV10-1	TRBJ2-1	few	TGCGCCAGCAGTGCCGGACTAGCGGGAGACAATGAGCAGTTCTTC	CASSAGLAGDNEQFF
-	TRBV6-6	TRBJ2-2	many	TGTGCCAGCAGTTACTCGAGTGGCCGGGAGCTGTTTTTT	CASSYSSGRELFF
-	TRBV20-1	TRBJ2-5	many	TGCAGTGCTAGCAAGTTTTCGGGCCCAATAACAGGGACCCAGTACTTC	CSASKFSGPITGTQYF
-	TRBV27	TRBJ1-6	many	TGTGCCAGCAGTTTCGTGGGCAGGCTCAATTCACCCCTCCACTTT	CASSFVGRLNSPLHF
TRBD2	TRBV12-3/TRBV12-4	TRBJ2-2	many	TGTGCCAGCAGTTTGACTAGCCCCGGGGAGCTGTTTTTT	CASSLTSPGELFF
-	TRBV13	TRBJ2-5	many	TGTGCCAGCAGCCTCCGAGGGGCCAAAGAGACCCAGTACTTC	CASSLRGAKETQYF
TRBD2	TRBV28	TRBJ2-5	many	TGTGCCAGCAGCCCTATTAGCGGGGAGACCCAGTACTTC	CASSPISGETQYF